A single T cell receptor beta chain is shown here with its context. This clonotype occurred many times. Its antigen is not yet known. Base qualities were left out, and no much larger clone turns up one base away. The source of the sample is a study of Graves' ophthalmopathy and Graves' hyperthyroidism listed by TCRdb under 2018. Study-wide context: Peripheral blood was collected at initial diagnosis, before any treatment. In over 5 hyperthyroidism patients, the T-cell repertoire of thyroid tissue was compared with the T-cell repertoire of blood. To explore V-J signatures distinguishing ophthalmopathy from hyperthyroidism, a discovery set of around 97 patients (about 43 ophthalmopathy, 55 to 60 stable hyperthyroidism) was enrolled. The approximately 97 discovery patients were randomly divided into training and test sets at a 7:3 ratio. TCR beta repertoire signatures were used to distinguish Graves' ophthalmopathy from Graves' hyperthyroidism and to predict progression to ophthalmopathy. Once sampling was done, hyperthyroidism patients were given methimazole at a starting dose of 30 mg daily, while ophthalmopathy patients were given high-dose intravenous methylprednisolone. An independent validation cohort comprised 18 hyperthyroidism patients and some 16 patients who later progressed from hyperthyroidism to ophthalmopathy. In total, some 130 blood samples were TCR-sequenced: 40 to 45 ophthalmopathy, some 75 hyperthyroidism and about 17 hyperthyroidism-to-ophthalmopathy patients. General study outcomes and caveats: Most expanded thyroid clonotypes with frequency above 0.001 were also detected in blood, suggesting blood repertoires may reflect the thyroid immune response. No statistical method was used to predetermine the sample size, and group allocation was not hidden from the investigators. In cross-validation, the 13-signature model distinguished ophthalmopathy from stable hyperthyroidism with 85% to 90% sensitivity and about 81% specificity, and in the test set the corresponding values were about 80% and 75%. In validation, the model predicted ophthalmopathy progression with less than 71% sensitivity and roughly 72% specificity; some 13 predicted patients were CT-confirmed with GO in a median of about 6.1 months.

Here V drops 7 bases and J drops 1 base, and the junction holds 11 bases not matched to any gene. From a lookup of the germline V gene, CDR1 and CDR2 are MDHEN and SYDVKM. The CDR3 starts with the cysteine, ends with the phenylalanine, and has 17 residues. Just CDR3 DNA is preserved here, 51 bases in frame from base 1. Stable hyperthyroidism was defined as no progression to ophthalmopathy within 18 months of follow-up. Hyperthyroidism patients were newly diagnosed, were aged 18 to 65 years, and had a disease duration under 2 months. Patients with other autoimmune diseases, uncontrolled infections, pregnancy or lactation were excluded from the study. Clinical symptoms, serum thyroxine, TRAb, thyroid ultrasound and orbital computed tomography were used for diagnosis. Using Ficoll-Paque density gradient centrifugation, PBMCs were isolated from about 9.4 ml of fresh peripheral blood. Trizol reagent was used to extract the total RNA, and its quality was then checked on an Agilent 2100 Bioanalyzer.

TCR beta CDR3 regions were amplified from RNA transcripts for repertoire sequencing. The first round was an RT-PCR using HTBI primers with the Qiagen OneStep RT-PCR kit, and this first round was followed by a second-round multiplex PCR, then size selection and purification. Libraries were sequenced on an Illumina HiSeq2000 using paired-end 100 bp reads. The study's processing was this. Reads were processed with SOAPnuke, discarding reads with adapters, uncalled bases, mean Phred below 15, or no exact constant-primer or identifier match. COPE v1.2.5 was used to merge the high-quality paired reads. Clonotypes were defined as unique nucleotide sequences and were aligned to IMGT TRB V, D and J references using MiTCR v1.1. Only V-J combinations with frequency above 0.0001 were analysed, covering 98% to 99.2% of repertoires. For each V-J combination, a TCR clonal expansion and chaos score was defined as the ratio of F50 clonal expansion to chaos observed in the TCRdist matrix. Welch's t-statistics and random forest were used to reduce features to 13 V-J combinations, which were fed into a naive Bayes classifier. The similarity between thyroid and blood repertoires was quantified using the Morisita-Horn index. TCRdb reprocessed the public reads (quality trimming at Q25 with fastp, clone calling with MiXCR) and kept in-frame beta chains. Rows with a matching CDR3 protein are joined into one entry that keeps the most common DNA and genes. TCRdb, rather than the study authors, made the V and J calls. For this sample the table gives just over 600,000 distinct CDR3 sequences, of which 22% were detected only once. Approximately 7.7% of the sample is held by the ten biggest clonotypes.

The sequenced sample was peripheral blood. The chain joins TRBV28 to TRBJ2-5; 11 central nucleotides agree with TRBD2. The TCR comes from a woman aged 18-29 years with stable Graves' hyperthyroidism. Some clones in this sample may be carry-over from other donors' samples. Donor details come from another sample of the same person, matched by shared clones. The nucleotide sequence is given as TGTGCCAGCATTCAATTCGGGACTAGCGGTTTCCAAGAGACCCAGTACTTC. Its amino acids are CASIQFGTSGFQETQYF.